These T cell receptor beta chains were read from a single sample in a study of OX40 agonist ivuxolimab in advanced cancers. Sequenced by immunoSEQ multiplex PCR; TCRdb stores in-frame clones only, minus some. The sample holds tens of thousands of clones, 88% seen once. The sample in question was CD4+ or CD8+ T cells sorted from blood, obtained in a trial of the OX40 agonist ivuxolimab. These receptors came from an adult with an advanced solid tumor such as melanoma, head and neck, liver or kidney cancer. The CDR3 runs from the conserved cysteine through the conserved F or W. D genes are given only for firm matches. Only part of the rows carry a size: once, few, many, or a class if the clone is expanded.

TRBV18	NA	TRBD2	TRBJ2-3	CASSRTSGRTDTQYF	TGTGCCAGCTCACGGACTAGCGGGAGAACAGATACGCAGTATTTT
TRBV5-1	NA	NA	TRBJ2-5	CASRRSGQEETQYF	TGCGCCAGCAGGAGAAGCGGCCAGGAAGAGACCCAGTACTTC
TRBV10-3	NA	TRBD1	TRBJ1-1	CAIAGQGARGTEAFF	TGTGCCATCGCGGGACAGGGGGCGCGGGGCACTGAAGCTTTCTTT
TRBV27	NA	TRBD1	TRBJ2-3	CASSHPPRTGKGLDTQYF	TGTGCCAGCAGTCACCCACCGCGGACAGGGAAGGGTCTAGATACGCAGTATTTT
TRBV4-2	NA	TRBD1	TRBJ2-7	CASSLTTGQGAYEQYF	TGTGCCAGCAGCCTAACAACCGGACAGGGAGCCTACGAGCAGTACTTC
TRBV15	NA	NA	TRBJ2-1	CATSRDPGEQFF	TGTGCCACCAGCAGAGATCCAGGGGAGCAGTTCTTC
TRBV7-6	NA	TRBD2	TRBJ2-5	CASSPSSGRVETQYF	TGTGCCAGCAGCCCCTCTAGCGGGAGGGTAGAGACCCAGTACTTC
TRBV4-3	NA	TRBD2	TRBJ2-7	CASSSTRTSGNYEQYF	TGCGCCAGCAGCTCCACTCGGACTAGCGGTAACTACGAGCAGTACTTC
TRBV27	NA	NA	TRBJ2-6	CASSFGGTSGANVLTF	TGTGCCAGCAGTTTTGGTGGAACCTCTGGGGCCAACGTCCTGACTTTC
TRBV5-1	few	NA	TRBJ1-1	CASSLEQGTEAFF	TGCGCCAGCAGCTTGGAACAGGGAACTGAAGCTTTCTTT
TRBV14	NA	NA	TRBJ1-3	CASSQDLRDTIYF	TGTGCCAGCAGCCAAGATCTGAGGGACACCATATATTTT
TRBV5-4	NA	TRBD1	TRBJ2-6	CASSFNRGRFSGANVLTF	TGTGCCAGCAGTTTTAACAGGGGGCGCTTTTCTGGGGCCAACGTCCTGACTTTC
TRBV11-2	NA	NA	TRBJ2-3	CASSLGVHKDTQYF	TGTGCCAGCAGCCTAGGAGTCCACAAAGATACGCAGTATTTT
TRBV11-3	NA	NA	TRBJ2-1	CASSTRVRDGEQFF	TGTGCCAGCAGCACCCGGGTCAGGGACGGCGAGCAGTTCTTC
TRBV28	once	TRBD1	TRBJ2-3	CASSGDRGRGNTQYF	TGTGCCAGCAGTGGGGACAGGGGGCGAGGAAATACGCAGTATTTT
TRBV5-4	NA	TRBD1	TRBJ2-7	CASSTRRQGDLYEQYF	TGTGCCAGCAGCACACGTCGACAGGGGGATCTCTACGAGCAGTACTTC
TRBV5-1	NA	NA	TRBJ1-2	CASSLVGSGNYGYTF	TGCGCCAGCAGCTTGGTTGGGTCTGGTAACTATGGCTACACCTTC
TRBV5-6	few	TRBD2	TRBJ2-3	CASRTSGHTDTQYF	TGTGCCAGCAGGACTAGCGGACACACAGATACGCAGTATTTT
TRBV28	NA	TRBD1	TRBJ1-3	CASSPSQGVSGNTIYF	TGTGCCAGCAGCCCCAGTCAGGGGGTGTCTGGAAACACCATATATTTT
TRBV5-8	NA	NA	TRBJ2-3	CASSLAPQTAQYF	TGTGCCAGCAGCTTGGCCCCACAGACCGCGCAGTATTTT
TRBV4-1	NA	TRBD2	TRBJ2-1	CASSPGLAGNEQFF	TGCGCCAGCAGCCCAGGGCTAGCGGGCAATGAGCAGTTCTTC
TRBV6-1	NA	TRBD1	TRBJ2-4	CASSGTQGVSDIQYF	TGTGCCAGCAGTGGTACACAGGGGGTCAGTGACATTCAGTACTTC
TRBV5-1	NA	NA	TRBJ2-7	CASRLGAGEQYF	TGCGCCAGCAGGTTAGGGGCTGGCGAGCAGTACTTC
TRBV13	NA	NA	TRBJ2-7	CASSRGRPLYEQYF	TGTGCCAGCAGCCGGGGACGACCCCTCTACGAGCAGTACTTC
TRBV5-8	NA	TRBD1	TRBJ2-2	CASRGTASWTGELFF	TGTGCCAGCAGGGGGACAGCCTCGTGGACCGGGGAGCTGTTTTTT
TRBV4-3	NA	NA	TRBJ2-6	CASSQDNSGANVLTF	TGCGCCAGCAGCCAAGACAACTCTGGGGCCAACGTCCTGACTTTC
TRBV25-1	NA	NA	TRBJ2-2	CASSDFQGRTGELFF	TGTGCCAGCAGTGATTTTCAGGGACGCACCGGGGAGCTGTTTTTT
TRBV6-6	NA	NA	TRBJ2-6	CASSYLGAGANVLTF	TGTGCCAGCAGTTACCTTGGGGCTGGGGCCAACGTCCTGACTTTC
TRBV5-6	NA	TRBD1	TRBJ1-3	CASSTGGPSGQGAGNTIYF	TGTGCCAGCAGCACAGGAGGGCCCTCGGGACAGGGGGCAGGAAACACCATATATTTT
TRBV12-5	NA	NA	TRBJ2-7	CASGFMGAAGEQYF	TGTGCTAGTGGTTTTATGGGGGCAGCAGGCGAGCAGTACTTC
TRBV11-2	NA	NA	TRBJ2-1	CASSSIQWGLQQFF	TGTGCCAGCAGCTCAATTCAGTGGGGGCTCCAGCAGTTCTTC
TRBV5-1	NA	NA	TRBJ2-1	CASSTAGEQFF	TGCGCCAGCAGCACAGCGGGCGAGCAGTTCTTC
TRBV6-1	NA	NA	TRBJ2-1	CASTFGYNEQFF	TGTGCCAGCACGTTTGGATACAATGAGCAGTTCTTC
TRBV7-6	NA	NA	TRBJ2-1	CASSFSAGSYNEQFF	TGTGCCAGCAGCTTCAGCGCAGGGTCCTACAATGAGCAGTTCTTC
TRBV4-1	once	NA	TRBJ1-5	CASSRGEVRQPQHF	TGCGCCAGCAGCCGCGGGGAGGTAAGACAGCCCCAGCATTTT
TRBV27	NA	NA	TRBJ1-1	CASSFGGTPTEAFF	TGTGCCAGCAGTTTCGGAGGGACCCCCACTGAAGCTTTCTTT
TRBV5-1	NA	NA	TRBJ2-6	CASSLEPHSGANVLTF	TGCGCCAGCAGCTTGGAACCCCACTCTGGGGCCAACGTCCTGACTTTC